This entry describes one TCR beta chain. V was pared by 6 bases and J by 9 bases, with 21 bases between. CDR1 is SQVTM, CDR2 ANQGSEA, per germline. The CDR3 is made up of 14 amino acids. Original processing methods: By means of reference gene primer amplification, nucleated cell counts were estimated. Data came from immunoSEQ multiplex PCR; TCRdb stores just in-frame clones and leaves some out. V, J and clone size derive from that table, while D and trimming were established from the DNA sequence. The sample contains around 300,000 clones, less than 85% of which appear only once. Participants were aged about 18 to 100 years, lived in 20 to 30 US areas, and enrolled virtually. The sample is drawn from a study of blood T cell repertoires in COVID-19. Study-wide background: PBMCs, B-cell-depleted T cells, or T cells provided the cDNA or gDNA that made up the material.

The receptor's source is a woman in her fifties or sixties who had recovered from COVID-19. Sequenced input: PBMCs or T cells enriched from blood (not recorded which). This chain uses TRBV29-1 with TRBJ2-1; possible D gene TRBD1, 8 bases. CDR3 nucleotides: TGCAGCGTCAACAAAAGAACAGGGGGGGGTGAGCAGTTCTTC. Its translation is CSVNKRTGGGEQFF.